Following are 5 T cell receptor beta chains from one sample sequenced in a study of blood T cell repertoires in COVID-19. Clones were sequenced by immunoSEQ multiplex PCR, and TCRdb holds only the in-frame ones, with some missing. The sample comprises approximately 220,000 clones, 80% to 85% of which are singletons, and 3% rests with the top ten. The sample consisted of peripheral blood. Receptors originate from a woman between 25 and 40 years old who had recovered from COVID-19.

The rearrangement joins TRBV2 to TRBJ2-3, with TRBD2 matching over 7 bases. CDR1 and CDR2 from the germline V gene are SNHLY and FYNNEI. J lost 5 bases, V lost 3 bases, and 8 bases had no gene match. This CDR3 spans 15 amino acids. In nucleotides, the CDR3 is TGTGCCAGCAGTGACAGGTCGGGAGGAAGAGATACGCAGTATTTT. This translates into CASSDRSGGRDTQYF.

The chain combines TRBV6-6 with TRBJ1-3; D is undetermined. V gave up 4 bases and J gave up 0 bases, with 10 bases separating them. The germline V gene encodes CDR1 MNHNY and CDR2 SVGAGI (reference sequence). This CDR3 has 15 amino acids. The CDR3 spells CASSSTLLSGNTIYF. Here the CDR3 DNA reads TGTGCCAGCAGTTCGACACTCCTCTCTGGAAACACCATATATTTT.

In its sample, this clone was seen a few times. This chain joins TRBV2 and TRBJ1-5; 9 nucleotides align to TRBD1. V shed 6 bases and J 7 bases; nucleotides not matched to a gene: 4. The germline gives CDR1 SNHLY, CDR2 FYNNEI. The CDR3 is 13 amino acids. The CDR3 spells CASRGDRVQPQHF. The CDR3 DNA reads as TGTGCCAGCAGGGGGGACAGGGTCCAGCCCCAGCATTTT. The whole variable domain, filled in from reference TRBV2 and TRBJ1-5, reads EPEVTQTPSHQVTQMGQEVILRCVPISNHLYFYWYRQILGQKVEFLVSFYNNEISEKSEIFDDQFSVERPDGSNFTLKIRSTKLEDSAMYFCASRGDRVQPQHFGDGTRLSIL.

As DNA, the CDR3 is TGTGCCAGCAGGCAAAGGGACAGCCTTAATGAAAAACTGTTTTTT. Its protein product is CASRQRDSLNEKLFF. This chain uses TRBV6-6 with TRBJ1-4; 7 nucleotides align to TRBD1. The ends lost 6 bases at V and 4 bases at J; junction bases unmatched: 8. CDR3 size: 15 residues. Germline V gene sequence: CDR1 MNHNY, CDR2 SVGAGI (reference sequence).

The chain carries TRBV7-3 and TRBJ2-5; a possible D gene is TRBD2 (6 bases). Germline CDR1 and CDR2: SGHTA and FQGTGA. CDR3 length: 16 residues. V was pared by 7 bases and J by 3 bases, with 21 bases between. This CDR3 reads CASTNLIAGSKETQYF. The CDR3 DNA reads TGTGCCAGCACCAACCTCATCGCCGGGAGCAAAGAGACCCAGTACTTC.